These 8 T cell receptor beta chains originate from one sample sequenced in a study of shared clonotypes between healthy human individuals. Naive CD8 cells comprised CD45RO-negative, CCR7-positively selected cells, excluding terminally differentiated effector memory CD45RA+ cells. This table comes from immunoSEQ multiplex PCR, and its TCRdb copy is limited to in-frame clones, with some not included. The sample carries about 2 million clones, less than 95% recorded once. Sequenced input: naive CD8+ T cells sorted from blood. The receptors were sampled from a man aged 18-30 years in good health.

V and J are TRBV10-1 and TRBJ2-7, with D possibly being TRBD2 (6 bases). The CDR3 length is 18 residues. V was shortened by 2 bases and J by 1 base, with 21 bases between the two germline ends. CDR1 WNHNN and CDR2 SYGVQD come from the germline V gene (reference sequence). The CDR3 spells CASSEKGLEAGLSYEQYF. CDR3 bases: TGCGCCAGCAGTGAGAAGGGTCTGGAGGCGGGGCTATCCTACGAGCAGTACTTC.

This clone was observed a single time. The same CDR3 is also encoded by other DNA sequences in this sample. J is TRBJ1-4 and V is TRBV13, with 10 bases aligning to TRBD1. Looked up from germline, CDR1 is PRHDT and CDR2 is FYEKMQ (reference sequence). V gave up 1 base and J gave up 6 bases; unmatched junction bases: 2. This CDR3 has 15 residues. In DNA form, the CDR3 reads TGTGCCAGCAGCTTAGCGGGGACAGGGGATGAAAAACTGTTTTTT. Amino acid sequence: CASSLAGTGDEKLFF. The full variable domain, rest sourced from reference TRBV13 and TRBJ1-4, is AAGVIQSPRHLIKEKRETATLKCYPIPRHDTVYWYQQGPGQDPQFLISFYEKMQSDKGSIPDRFSAQQFSDYHSELNMSSLELGDSALYFCASSLAGTGDEKLFFGSGTQLSVL.

To note about this clone: This same CDR3 is encoded by further DNA sequences in the sample. The chain is built from TRBV30 and TRBJ2-1; D uncertain. V shed 0 bases and J shed 2 bases, with 5 bases lying between them. Germline assignment: CDR1 GTSNPN and CDR2 SVGIG (reference sequence). The CDR3 spans 13 residues. The CDR3 is CAWSVLAYNEQFF. Here the CDR3 DNA reads TGTGCCTGGAGTGTTTTAGCCTACAATGAGCAGTTCTTC.

In DNA, the CDR3 is TGTGCCAGCAGTTTATTTCGGACAAACGAGCAGTACTTC. It is translated as CASSLFRTNEQYF. This rearrangement joins TRBV28 to TRBJ2-7; D perhaps matches TRBD1 (5 bases). From germline, CDR1 is MDHEN and CDR2 SYDVKM. CDR3 size: 13 residues. The V gene lost 1 base and the J gene lost 5 bases, with 9 bases spanning the gap.

The CDR3 here is CASSQDVSGSLYTGELFF. DNA of the CDR3: TGTGCCAGCAGCCAAGACGTTTCGGGCAGTCTCTACACCGGGGAGCTGTTTTTT. The chain uses TRBV14 and TRBJ2-2; no definite D call. Trimming removed 0 bases at V and 3 bases at J, with 17 bases between. This CDR3 spans 18 amino acids. Germline V lookup: CDR1 SGHDN, CDR2 FVKESK.

The rearrangement links TRBV4-1 to TRBJ1-1; no clear D. Trimming took off 0 bases at V and 3 bases at J, with 8 bases between the two ends. Germline V lookup: CDR1 MGHRA, CDR2 YSYEKL. The CDR3 extends over 14 amino acids. In DNA, the CDR3 is TGCGCCAGCAGCCAAGATCCCCGGTACACTGAAGCTTTCTTT. This codes for CASSQDPRYTEAFF.

The chain combines TRBV4-3 with TRBJ2-7; 7 bases map to TRBD1. Per the germline V gene, CDR1 is LGHNA and CDR2 is YSLEER. This CDR3 spans 15 amino acids. V shed 3 bases, J shed 4 bases, and the junction held 9 bases outside the gene matches. Here the CDR3 reads CASSQYTGERYEQYF. CDR3 bases: TGCGCCAGCAGCCAGTACACAGGGGAGCGATACGAGCAGTACTTC.

CDR3 loop: CASSRLTGMGDEQYF. CDR3 nucleotide sequence: TGCGCCAGCAGCCGCTTGACAGGGATGGGGGACGAGCAGTACTTC. The V and J genes are TRBV4-3 and TRBJ2-7; 7 bases are shared with TRBD1. CDR3 size: 15 residues. Trimming removed 4 bases from V and 5 bases from J; junction bases left unmatched: 11. Germline assignment: CDR1 LGHNA and CDR2 YSLEER.